This paragraph covers one T cell receptor (beta chain) sequence. This entry belongs to a study of blood T cell repertoires in COVID-19. Study background: Donors in the United States, Italy and Spain gave samples during acute or convalescent COVID-19. From T cells, B-cell-depleted T cells, or PBMCs came the material, which was cDNA or gDNA.

Germline V gives CDR1 WSHSY, CDR2 SAAADI. Trimming took off 0 bases at V and 8 bases at J, with 14 bases between the two ends. This CDR3 contains 15 residues. In the original workflow: Reference gene primer amplification yielded estimated nucleated cell counts. The method was immunoSEQ multiplex PCR; TCRdb's version includes in-frame clones alone and lacks a portion of them. V, J and clone size are those of that table, while D and trimming were read from the DNA. The sample has about 250,000 clones; approximately 80% are singletons. The TCR originated in an older man with acute or convalescent COVID-19. The V gene is TRBV10-2, the J gene TRBJ1-3; no clear D gene. Material: peripheral blood. The CDR3 here is CASSESSLRQDTIYF. CDR3 nucleotide sequence: TGCGCCAGCAGTGAGTCGTCTCTACGACAAGACACCATATATTTT.